This entry lists 25 T cell receptor beta chains sequenced from one sample in a study of T cells after yellow fever vaccination. TCRdb reprocessed the 5' RACE reads with MiXCR, giving one entry per CDR3 protein. The table lists under 300,000 distinct CDR3 sequences, roughly 7.2% of them singletons. Sequenced material: CD4+ T cells sorted from PBMCs, taken 15 days after the yellow fever booster vaccination. The source of these receptors is a man in his thirties or forties who received the YFV17D yellow fever vaccine.

In its sample, this clonotype was seen many times. J is TRBJ2-7 and V is TRBV3-1; unclear D gene. The CDR3 is 12 amino acids. The V end was cut by 1 base, the J end by 2 bases, with 3 bases between. Per the germline V gene, CDR1 is LGHDT and CDR2 is YNNKEL (reference sequence). The CDR3 DNA reads TGTGCCAGCAGCCAAGTCCCCTACGAGCAGTACTTC. This codes for CASSQVPYEQYF.

In its sample, this clonotype was seen many times. The rearrangement joins TRBV5-1 to TRBJ2-1; D is perhaps TRBD1 (5 bases). Germline CDR1 reads SGHRS; CDR2 reads YFSETQ. Trimming shortened V by 4 bases and J by 8 bases, and 13 bases separated the two germline ends. This CDR3 spans 13 amino acids. CDR3 region: CASSISQGYEQFF. For the CDR3, the DNA is TGCGCCAGCAGCATAAGCCAGGGCTATGAGCAGTTCTTC.

This clonotype was counted only a few times. V is TRBV3-1 and J is TRBJ1-6; 8 bases are a match to TRBD1. V lost 3 bases, J lost 8 bases, and 6 bases stayed unmatched. The germline V gene encodes CDR1 LGHDT and CDR2 YNNKEL (reference sequence). The CDR3 totals 15 residues. Written as DNA, the CDR3 is TGTGCCAGCAGCCAGAACAGGGGGGCGGATTCACCCCTCCACTTT. Translating it yields CASSQNRGADSPLHF.

The genes are TRBV7-9 and TRBJ1-1; D uncertain. Germline V gene sequence: CDR1 SEHNR, CDR2 FQNEAQ (reference sequence). The length of the CDR3 is 14 residues. Between the trimmed V and J ends, which lost 2 bases and 3 bases, there was a span of 10 bases. Here the CDR3 DNA reads TGTGCCAGCAGCTTAATGGCAAGTTACACTGAAGCTTTCTTT. Residues: CASSLMASYTEAFF.

The chain combines TRBV3-1 with TRBJ2-7; 11 bases are shared with TRBD1. CDR1 and CDR2 (germline): LGHDT, YNNKEL (reference sequence). Trimming took 5 bases from V and 5 from J; bases not matched to a gene: 5. CDR3 length equals 14 residues. CDR3 nucleotide sequence: TGTGCCAGCAGCTCCCGGGACAGGGGGAACGAGCAGTACTTC. Residues: CASSSRDRGNEQYF.

This clonotype has a count of ten or more. The CDR3: CSVEATDTQYF. The DNA of the CDR3 is TGCAGCGTTGAAGCCACAGATACGCAGTATTTT. The rearrangement joins TRBV29-1 to TRBJ2-3, with D hard to call. Germline CDR1 and CDR2: SQVTM and ANQGSEA. The CDR3 contains 11 residues. V was pared by 1 base and J by 2 bases, with 1 base between.

This clonotype was picked up a small number of times. J is TRBJ2-7 and V is TRBV5-1; TRBD1 matches at 8 bases. CDR3 length: 16 amino acids. Germline CDR1 and CDR2: SGHRS and YFSETQ. J was trimmed by 5 bases and V by 0 bases; bases with no gene match: 10. CDR3 bases: TGCGCCAGCAGCTTGGCCACCGGGACAGGCTGGGACGAGCAGTACTTC. Its protein is CASSLATGTGWDEQYF.

This clonotype has ten or more counts. The chain is built from TRBV10-3 and TRBJ2-7; 9 bases match TRBD2. This CDR3 is 15 amino acids long. Germline V lookup: CDR1 ENHRY, CDR2 SYGVKD. The J segment lost 1 base and the V segment lost 0 bases, leaving 1 base of the junction unmatched. The CDR3 bases are TGTGCCATCAGTGAGTCTAGCGGGAGTTCCTACGAGCAGTACTTC. It is translated as CAISESSGSSYEQYF.

This clonotype occurred many times. This sequence joins TRBV7-2 and TRBJ2-3, with D unclear. The germline CDR1 and CDR2 sequences are SGHTA and FQGNSA. V lost 5 bases, J lost 4 bases, and 10 bases lay in between. The CDR3 length is 13 residues. The CDR3 spells CASSPNFADTQYF. The CDR3 nucleotides are TGTGCCAGCAGCCCGAATTTTGCAGATACGCAGTATTTT.

The sample holds a few counts of this clonotype. CDR3 sequence (DNA): TGTGCCAGCAGCTTAGAGGACAGAAAAGAGACCCAGTACTTC. Amino acids: CASSLEDRKETQYF. J is TRBJ2-5 and V is TRBV11-2; D may be TRBD1 (6 bases). Between the trimmed V and J ends, which lost 0 bases and 3 bases, there was a span of 8 bases. The CDR3 length is 14 residues. Germline V gene lookup returns CDR1 SGHAT and CDR2 FQNNGV.

This clonotype was seen repeatedly, ten times or more. This chain uses TRBV10-3 with TRBJ2-2; TRBD1 agrees at 8 bases. Losses at the gene ends were 10 bases for V and 3 bases for J; bases not matched to a gene: 13. The V gene's germline CDR1 is ENHRY and CDR2 SYGVKD. This CDR3 is built from 16 residues. The CDR3 nucleotides read TGTGCCACCAGGGGGCAAGACAGGTCTTACACCGGGGAGCTGTTTTTT. Translating gives CATRGQDRSYTGELFF.

This clonotype has more than one count but fewer than ten. The chain carries TRBV20-1 and TRBJ2-2; D unresolved. Germline V gives CDR1 DFQATT, CDR2 SNEGSKA (reference sequence). The CDR3 is 13 residues long. Trimming cost V 1 base and J 1 base, with 4 bases left between them. The CDR3 sequence is CSARVVNTGELFF. CDR3 bases: TGCAGTGCTAGAGTAGTGAACACCGGGGAGCTGTTTTTT.

The chain combines TRBV7-6 with TRBJ1-1, with unresolved D. The CDR3 has 15 residues. Looked up from germline, CDR1 is SGHVS and CDR2 is FNYEAQ. V lost 8 bases and J lost 4, with 20 bases in between. CDR3 nucleotide sequence: TGTGCCAGCGCCCCGGAGTTAGCCTTTTCCACTGAAGCTTTCTTT. Its protein product is CASAPELAFSTEAFF. Filled out from reference TRBV7-6 and TRBJ1-1, the complete variable domain reads GAGVSQSPRYKVTKRGQDVALRCDPISGHVSLYWYRQALGQGPEFLTYFNYEAQQDKSGLPNDRFSAERPEGSISTLTIQRTEQRDSAMYRCASAPELAFSTEAFFGQGTRLTVV.

This clonotype was counted at least ten times. The CDR3 DNA reads as TGCAGTGCTAGAGACTCTGGGACAGCCGGGGAGCTGTTTTTT. Translating it yields CSARDSGTAGELFF. The J gene is TRBJ2-2, the V gene TRBV20-1; the match to TRBD1 covers 7 bases. The germline gives CDR1 DFQATT, CDR2 SNEGSKA (reference sequence). Trimming removed 0 bases from V and 6 bases from J; junction bases left unmatched: 4. The CDR3 spans 14 residues.

This clonotype was observed at least ten times. The rearrangement links TRBV20-1 to TRBJ2-5; weak D call: TRBD1 (8 bases). This CDR3 is built from 13 residues. Germline loops: CDR1 DFQATT, CDR2 SNEGSKA (reference sequence). V was trimmed by 8 bases and J by 5 bases, leaving 18 bases between them. The CDR3 here is CSTRTGRGETQYF. For the CDR3, the DNA is TGCAGTACCCGGACAGGGCGGGGGGAGACCCAGTACTTC.

V gene TRBV6-2 or TRBV6-3 combines with J gene TRBJ2-1; 9 nucleotides match TRBD2. CDR1 is MNHEY and CDR2 is SVGEGT in the germline V gene. V lost 4 bases and J lost 6; bases outside the gene matches: 7. This CDR3 has 15 amino acids. The CDR3 is CASSSLGLATNEQFF. CDR3 nucleotide sequence: TGTGCCAGCAGTTCCCTCGGACTAGCGACCAATGAGCAGTTCTTC.

This chain links TRBV20-1 with TRBJ2-3, with 7 nucleotides matching TRBD1. The CDR3 contains 15 residues. With V trimmed by 4 bases and J by 7 bases, 14 bases remained unmatched. Germline CDR1 and CDR2: DFQATT and SNEGSKA (reference sequence). The CDR3 reads CSAIRQGHSGNTQYF. The DNA of the CDR3 is TGCAGTGCTATACGACAGGGTCATAGTGGAAATACGCAGTATTTT.

The chain uses TRBV6-2 or TRBV6-3 and TRBJ1-5; the match to TRBD1 covers 7 bases. CDR3 length equals 14 residues. V shed 7 bases, J shed 0 bases, and the junction held 3 bases outside the gene matches. CDR1 is MNHEY and CDR2 is SVGEGT in the germline V gene. Here the CDR3 DNA reads TGTGCCAGCAACTCAGGGGGTAGCAATCAGCCCCAGCATTTT. Its translation is CASNSGGSNQPQHF.

At least ten counts were recorded for this clonotype. The chain recombines TRBV7-9 with TRBJ2-1; D is ambiguous. With 2 bases removed from V and 5 bases from J, the gap between germline ends came to 10 bases. CDR3 length: 14 residues. Germline CDR1 SEHNR, CDR2 FQNEAQ (reference sequence). CDR3 sequence (DNA): TGTGCCAGCAGCTTACTTGATATAGACAATGAGCAGTTCTTC. Amino acids: CASSLLDIDNEQFF. Complete variable domain (other parts from reference TRBV7-9 and TRBJ2-1): DTGVSQNPRHKITKRGQNVTFRCDPISEHNRLYWYRQTLGQGPEFLTYFQNEAQLEKSRLLSDRFSAERPKGSFSTLEIQRTEQGDSAMYLCASSLLDIDNEQFFGPGTRLTVL.

This chain links TRBV5-1 with TRBJ2-5, with D unresolved. This CDR3 is 13 amino acids long. V was trimmed by 0 bases and J by 5 bases, leaving 8 bases between them. The germline gives CDR1 SGHRS, CDR2 YFSETQ. CDR3 bases: TGCGCCAGCAGCTTGGGGTTCGTGGAGACCCAGTACTTC. Protein: CASSLGFVETQYF. Full variable domain (outside the CDR3, taken from reference TRBV5-1 and TRBJ2-5): KAGVTQTPRYLIKTRGQQVTLSCSPISGHRSVSWYQQTPGQGLQFLFEYFSETQRNKGNFPGRFSGRQFSNSRSEMNVSTLELGDSALYLCASSLGFVETQYFGPGTRLLVL.

The chain has TRBV29-1 and TRBJ2-5; possibly TRBD1 for D (5 bases). Germline V gives CDR1 SQVTM, CDR2 ANQGSEA. Trimming removed 7 bases from V and 4 bases from J, with 13 bases in between. The CDR3 loop spans 12 amino acids. The CDR3 coding sequence is TGCAGCGCGGAATCAGGGTCAGAGACCCAGTACTTC. It translates to CSAESGSETQYF. The full variable domain, its missing parts supplied by reference TRBV29-1 and TRBJ2-5, is SAVISQKPSRDICQRGTSLTIQCQVDSQVTMMFWYRQQPGQSLTLIATANQGSEATYESGFVIDKFPISRPNLTFSTLTVSNMSPEDSSIYLCSAESGSETQYFGPGTRLLVL.

This rearrangement joins TRBV6-5 to TRBJ2-3; 8 bases agree with TRBD2. V was pared by 0 bases and J by 2 bases, with 1 base of the junction left unmatched. CDR3 length equals 15 residues. In germline, CDR1 is MNHEY, CDR2 SVGAGI. The CDR3 DNA reads as TGTGCCAGCAGTTACTCCGGACTAGCCACAGATACGCAGTATTTT. It is translated as CASSYSGLATDTQYF.

This clonotype was found a few times. The rearrangement links TRBV20-1 to TRBJ2-5; no definite D call. In germline, CDR1 is DFQATT, CDR2 SNEGSKA (reference sequence). V was cut by 2 bases and J by 0 bases, with 4 bases left in between. The CDR3 runs 12 residues. In nucleotides, the CDR3 is TGCAGTGCTAGAATCGACCAAGAGACCCAGTACTTC. Translation: CSARIDQETQYF.

This clonotype has more than one count but fewer than ten. V gene TRBV7-2 combines with J gene TRBJ2-3; TRBD2 aligns across 7 bases. The germline V gene encodes CDR1 SGHTA and CDR2 FQGNSA. The CDR3 sequence is 15 residues long. V shed 0 bases and J 7 bases; nucleotides not matched to a gene: 7. CDR3 coding DNA: TGTGCCAGCAGCTTAGCGGGCGGGAGAGGAAATACGCAGTATTTT. Protein sequence: CASSLAGGRGNTQYF.

The V gene is TRBV6-5, the J gene TRBJ1-2; a weak D match, TRBD1 (5 bases). CDR3 length: 12 residues. The V and J ends lost 9 bases and 3 bases respectively, with 11 bases between them. The germline CDR1 and CDR2 sequences are MNHEY and SVGAGI. The CDR3 protein is CASSGPYYGYTF. The DNA of the CDR3 is TGTGCCAGTTCGGGACCTTACTATGGCTACACCTTC.